Listed below are T cell receptor beta chains from one sample, sequenced in a study of blood T cell repertoires in COVID-19. Only in-frame clones appear in the TCRdb table, and some are missing; sequencing was by immunoSEQ multiplex PCR. This sample yields roughly 200,000 clones, of which roughly four fifths are seen a single time; approximately 13% belongs to the top ten. The source material was peripheral blood. Receptor source: a man in his forties or fifties who had recovered from COVID-19. Both conserved end residues are part of each CDR3. The D gene is left open where the match is weak. Clone size is given for some rows only: seen once, a few or many times, or a class if the clone is expanded.

clone_size	v_call	cdr3_length	d_call	j_call	cdr3_aa	cdr3_nt
.	TRBV5-1	13	.	TRBJ2-5	CASGGDFTETQYF	TGCGCCAGCGGAGGGGACTTTACAGAGACCCAGTACTTC
.	TRBV27	15	TRBD1	TRBJ2-7	CASRDTGGLFVEQYF	TGTGCCAGCAGAGATACAGGGGGATTGTTTGTCGAGCAGTACTTC
.	TRBV6-2/TRBV6-3	16	.	TRBJ2-2	CASSERGTGFPGELFF	TGTGCCAGCAGTGAGCGGGGGACAGGGTTCCCCGGGGAGCTGTTTTTT
.	TRBV29-1	12	TRBD1	TRBJ2-7	CSVVGTGPEQYF	TGCAGCGTTGTTGGGACAGGGCCCGAGCAGTACTTC
.	TRBV30	12	TRBD1	TRBJ1-4	CAYQGAGEKLFF	TGTGCCTACCAGGGGGCAGGTGAAAAACTGTTTTTT
.	TRBV29-1	12	TRBD1	TRBJ1-2	CSVHTGGSGYTF	TGCAGCGTTCATACAGGGGGTAGTGGCTACACCTTC
.	TRBV5-5	15	TRBD2	TRBJ2-7	CASSPALAGDYEQYF	TGTGCCAGCAGCCCCGCACTAGCGGGAGATTACGAGCAGTACTTC
.	TRBV11-1	14	TRBD1	TRBJ2-7	CASSTRQGTYEQYF	TGTGCCAGCAGCACGCGACAGGGGACCTACGAGCAGTACTTC
.	TRBV5-1	15	TRBD2	TRBJ2-7	CASSLVLADPYEQYF	TGCGCCAGCAGCTTGGTCCTAGCGGACCCCTACGAGCAGTACTTC
once	TRBV7-2	15	TRBD2	TRBJ2-7	CASSLGGGTSYEQYF	TGTGCCAGCAGCTTAGGGGGGGGGACTTCCTACGAGCAGTACTTC
.	TRBV20-1	15	TRBD1	TRBJ1-5	CSASAGTGNNQPQHF	TGCAGTGCTAGTGCCGGGACAGGGAACAATCAGCCCCAGCATTTT
.	TRBV29-1	13	.	TRBJ2-5	CSVPITSWETQYF	TGCAGCGTTCCGATTACTAGCTGGGAGACCCAGTACTTC
.	TRBV6-5	15	.	TRBJ1-1	CASSQSTGGVTEAFF	TGTGCCAGCAGCCAAAGTACGGGGGGAGTCACTGAAGCTTTCTTT
.	TRBV15	19	TRBD2	TRBJ2-1	CATSRSWSKTSVSYNEQFF	TGTGCCACCAGCAGAAGCTGGTCGAAGACTAGCGTCTCCTACAATGAGCAGTTCTTC
.	TRBV28	13	.	TRBJ2-7	CASSLAFSYEQYF	TGTGCCAGCAGTTTGGCTTTCTCCTACGAGCAGTACTTC
once	TRBV5-1	15	.	TRBJ1-1	CASSSQGGRNTEAFF	TGCGCCAGCAGCTCTCAGGGAGGTCGGAACACTGAAGCTTTCTTT
.	TRBV18	16	TRBD2	TRBJ2-4	CASSPWTSGSVDIQYF	TGTGCCAGCTCACCCTGGACTAGCGGGAGTGTGGACATTCAGTACTTC
once	TRBV27	14	.	TRBJ1-6	CASSFLQLDSPLHF	TGTGCCAGCAGTTTCCTCCAACTGGATTCACCCCTCCACTTT
.	TRBV23-1	11	.	TRBJ1-1	CASSHQTEAFF	TGCGCCAGCAGTCACCAAACTGAAGCTTTCTTT
.	TRBV10-2	14	.	TRBJ2-5	CASSSGQNEETQYF	TGCGCCAGCAGTTCCGGACAGAATGAAGAGACCCAGTACTTC
.	TRBV18	16	TRBD2	TRBJ2-1	CASSPRGQREGAEQFF	TGTGCCAGCTCACCACGGGGACAGCGGGAGGGGGCTGAGCAGTTCTTC
once	TRBV11-2	15	TRBD2	TRBJ2-1	CASSLGLAGDNEQFF	TGTGCCAGCAGCTTAGGACTAGCGGGAGACAATGAGCAGTTCTTC
.	TRBV4-2	17	TRBD2	TRBJ2-1	CASSQDSSAGGRNEQFF	TGTGCCAGCAGCCAAGATAGCTCGGCGGGGGGACGAAATGAGCAGTTCTTC
.	TRBV10-3	15	TRBD2	TRBJ2-2	CAISASGSITGELFF	TGTGCCATCAGTGCTAGCGGGAGTATCACCGGGGAGCTGTTTTTT
.	TRBV4-2	15	TRBD1	TRBJ1-1	CASSQQQGRRAEAFF	TGTGCCAGCAGCCAACAACAGGGGAGGAGAGCTGAAGCTTTCTTT
.	TRBV5-1	15	TRBD1	TRBJ1-5	CASSLTGDRGQPQHF	TGCGCCAGCAGCTTGACAGGGGATAGGGGTCAGCCCCAGCATTTT
.	TRBV5-5	15	TRBD1	TRBJ1-4	CASSFHGTGYEKLFF	TGTGCCAGCAGCTTCCATGGGACAGGGTACGAAAAACTGTTTTTT
.	TRBV27	13	.	TRBJ2-3	CASSLLFTDTQYF	TGTGCCAGCAGTTTATTATTCACAGATACGCAGTATTTT
few	TRBV6-1	17	.	TRBJ1-5	CASSEIPTGNSNQPQHF	TGTGCCAGCAGTGAAATCCCTACAGGGAATAGCAATCAGCCCCAGCATTTT
few	TRBV28	13	.	TRBJ1-1	CASSLRPREGAFF	TGTGCCAGCAGCCTTCGCCCCAGGGAAGGAGCTTTCTTT
.	TRBV6-6	15	TRBD2	TRBJ2-7	CASAGGTSGSFEQYF	TGTGCCAGCGCGGGGGGGACTAGCGGGAGCTTCGAGCAGTACTTC
.	TRBV19	17	TRBD1	TRBJ2-1	CASSTLGQANSYNEQFF	TGTGCCAGTAGTACCCTGGGACAGGCCAACTCCTACAATGAGCAGTTCTTC
.	TRBV19	16	TRBD1	TRBJ2-5	CASSGDRTFGSETQYF	TGTGCCAGTAGCGGGGACAGGACGTTCGGGTCGGAGACCCAGTACTTC
.	TRBV28	16	TRBD1	TRBJ2-2	CASSLRTGGGTGELFF	TGTGCCAGCAGTTTAAGGACAGGGGGGGGCACCGGGGAGCTGTTTTTT
.	TRBV9	18	TRBD1	TRBJ2-1	CASSTRGGGLGSYNEQFF	TGTGCCAGCAGCACCAGAGGGGGCGGGTTGGGTTCTTACAATGAGCAGTTCTTC
once	TRBV25-1	17	TRBD2	TRBJ2-5	CASSEFPAGGARETQYF	TGTGCCAGCAGTGAATTTCCAGCGGGAGGGGCCCGGGAGACCCAGTACTTC
.	TRBV7-2	14	.	TRBJ2-7	CASSSGSSSYEQYF	TGTGCCAGCAGCTCAGGATCCAGCTCCTACGAGCAGTACTTC
few	TRBV6-6	17	TRBD2	TRBJ2-2	CASSPHDAGRETGELFF	TGTGCCAGCAGTCCGCATGACGCGGGGCGGGAGACCGGGGAGCTGTTTTTT
few	TRBV10-2	14	TRBD2	TRBJ2-7	CASSDRLAAYEQYF	TGCGCCAGCAGTGACAGGCTAGCGGCTTACGAGCAGTACTTC
.	TRBV2	13	.	TRBJ1-2	CASSENFIGENTF	TGTGCCAGCAGTGAAAATTTTATCGGTGAAAACACCTTC
.	TRBV2	14	.	TRBJ1-5	CASSELRGEQPQHF	TGTGCCAGCAGTGAATTGCGGGGAGAACAGCCCCAGCATTTT
.	TRBV28	13	.	TRBJ1-2	CASRLGGNYGYTF	TGTGCCAGCAGACTGGGGGGGAACTATGGCTACACCTTC